This record looks at one TCR beta chain sequence and its context. This sample is part of a study of cytomegalovirus exposure and HLA in healthy donors. The germline V and J ends were trimmed by 0 bases and 2 bases, with 11 bases remaining between them. CDR3 size: 16 residues. The V gene's germline CDR1 is KGHSH and CDR2 LQKENI. The PCR employed 60 Vbeta primers together with 13 Jbeta primers. Only in-frame clones appear in the TCRdb table, and some are missing; sequencing was by immunoSEQ multiplex PCR. Here the sample spans 150,000 to 200,000 clones, about 80% being singletons. This receptor was obtained from a man aged 18 to 29 in good health and CMV-seronegative. This rearrangement joins TRBV18 to TRBJ2-1, with D maybe TRBD2 (6 bases). Material for sequencing was PBMCs. For the CDR3, the DNA is TGTGCCAGCTCACCACCGCAGGCGGGACCCTACAATGAGCAGTTCTTC. Translated: CASSPPQAGPYNEQFF.